The clone carrying this T cell receptor (beta chain) came up once. The antigen remains unidentified. The CDR3 is made up of 12 amino acids. Germline V lookup: CDR1 MGHDK, CDR2 SYGVNS. Trimming took 8 bases from V and 1 from J, leaving 8 bases between them. This entry is derived from a study of cytomegalovirus exposure and HLA in healthy donors. Across the study: Earlier, approximately 180 million T cells were analyzed, and 117 million unique TCR beta sequences were found among them.

Study-wide points: A later analysis found common viral pathogens apparently linked to several of the most significant clusters. Certain sequence variants were highly shared and formed a cluster, and this cluster was likely a sequencing artifact. One variant, a missense change in DCLRE1C, was linked in a later analysis to TCR beta V- and J-gene trimming.

Primers for the PCR totalled 60 Vbeta and 13 Jbeta. TCRdb keeps only in-frame clones here, not all; method: immunoSEQ multiplex PCR. Among under 150,000 clones listed, 82% were seen once. Sample: PBMCs. The V and J genes are TRBV25-1 and TRBJ1-2, with D maybe TRBD1 (5 bases). The TCR comes from a woman between 18 and 30 years old in good health and CMV-seronegative. CDR3 in amino acids: CASRQGNYGYTF. The CDR3, as DNA: TGTGCCAGCCGCCAGGGTAACTATGGCTACACCTTC.